The 22 T cell receptor beta chains reported below all come from one sample, sequenced in a study of blood T cell repertoires in COVID-19. The method was immunoSEQ multiplex PCR; TCRdb's version includes in-frame clones alone and lacks a portion of them. The sample holds approximately 100,000 clones, under 85% seen once. The specimen sequenced was peripheral blood. The source of these receptors is a human donor in a cohort sampled during active COVID-19.

The chain is built from TRBV19 and TRBJ1-6; 7 nucleotides match TRBD1. Germline V gives CDR1 LNHDA, CDR2 SQIVND (reference sequence). Trimming took 1 base from V and 6 from J; bases not matched to a gene: 9. This CDR3 has 17 amino acids. The CDR3 reads CASSIGLRDSLNSPLHF. As DNA, the CDR3 is TGTGCCAGTAGTATAGGTCTTCGGGACAGCCTTAATTCACCCCTCCACTTT.

This chain connects TRBV27 to TRBJ1-5; 9 bases line up with TRBD1. Germline CDR1 MNHEY, CDR2 SMNVEV (reference sequence). The J segment lost 4 bases and the V segment lost 6 bases, leaving 4 bases of the junction unmatched. The CDR3 is 14 residues long. The CDR3 bases are TGTGCCAGCAGATCCGGGACAGGGAATCAGCCCCAGCATTTT. Protein: CASRSGTGNQPQHF.

The rearrangement links TRBV7-9 to TRBJ1-1, with D unclear. The CDR3 runs to 13 residues. Trimming pared 2 bases from V and 3 bases from J, leaving 7 bases between. The V gene's germline CDR1 is SEHNR and CDR2 FQNEAQ (reference sequence). The CDR3 DNA reads TGTGCCAGCAGCTTACAGGCCCACACTGAAGCTTTCTTT. Encoded protein: CASSLQAHTEAFF.

The CDR3 nucleotides read TGTGCCAGCAGTTTGCAGGGCGGCACCGGGGAGCTGTTTTTT. Its translation is CASSLQGGTGELFF. The genes are TRBV6-5 and TRBJ2-2; the D gene is possibly TRBD1 (5 bases). CDR1 and CDR2 (germline): MNHEY, SVGAGI. Trimming removed 4 bases at V and 4 bases at J, with 10 bases between. The CDR3 spans 14 residues.

Only a few counts were recorded for this clone. This chain connects TRBV5-4 to TRBJ2-2, with 13 bases fitting TRBD2. The CDR3 loop spans 17 amino acids. The germline V gene has CDR1 SGHNT and CDR2 YYREEE (reference sequence). The J segment lost 3 bases and the V segment lost 4 bases, leaving 6 bases of the junction unmatched. CDR3 in DNA: TGTGCCAGCAGCCGCGGACTAGCGGGAGTTGACACCGGGGAGCTGTTTTTT. It encodes CASSRGLAGVDTGELFF.

V and J are TRBV6-2 or TRBV6-3 and TRBJ2-1; possible D gene TRBD2, 5 bases. The V gene lost 2 bases and the J gene lost 7 bases, with 15 bases spanning the gap. The CDR3 extends over 15 amino acids. Germline loops: CDR1 MNHEY, CDR2 SVGEGT. The CDR3 protein is CASSYPPGTWNEQFF. The CDR3 DNA is TGTGCCAGCAGTTACCCTCCGGGAACCTGGAATGAGCAGTTCTTC.

There are a few counts of this clone. The chain recombines TRBV5-1 with TRBJ2-1; TRBD2 matches at 13 bases. The V gene's germline CDR1 is SGHRS and CDR2 YFSETQ. The CDR3 contains 16 residues. V lost 3 bases, J lost 6 bases, and 6 bases stayed unmatched. CDR3 loop: CASSSGTSGGGNEQFF. The DNA for the CDR3 is TGCGCCAGCAGCTCCGGAACTAGCGGGGGGGGCAATGAGCAGTTCTTC.

The V gene is TRBV3-1 (or the pseudogene TRBV3-2), the J gene TRBJ1-3, with D possibly matching TRBD1 (5 bases). The CDR3 totals 14 residues. Trimming pared 4 bases from V and 5 bases from J, leaving 12 bases between. The V gene's germline CDR1 is LGHDT and CDR2 YNNKEL (reference sequence). The CDR3 coding sequence is TGTGCCAGCAGCCGTGACAGTTTCCGAAACACCATATATTTT. Encoded protein: CASSRDSFRNTIYF.

The rearrangement joins TRBV7-2 to TRBJ2-7; 12 positions agree with TRBD2. Germline trimming cut 5 bases from V and 1 base from J; bases unmatched to any gene: 3. This CDR3 region has 15 residues. CDR1 is SGHTA, CDR2 FQGNSA, per germline. The CDR3 spells CASSTGTSGSYEQYF. The CDR3, as DNA: TGTGCCAGCAGCACAGGGACTAGCGGGTCCTACGAGCAGTACTTC.

J is TRBJ2-2 and V is TRBV6-5, with D uncertain. V was cut by 6 bases and J by 2 bases, with 7 bases left in between. The CDR3 has 13 amino acids. The germline gives CDR1 MNHEY, CDR2 SVGAGI. The DNA of the CDR3 is TGTGCCAGCAGGGCTGTCAACACCGGGGAGCTGTTTTTT. Amino acids: CASRAVNTGELFF.

J is TRBJ1-2 and V is TRBV6-2 or TRBV6-3; D remains unclear. Trimming stripped 0 bases from V and 4 bases from J, with 12 bases between. The CDR3 loop spans 15 amino acids. Germline-derived CDR1 and CDR2 are MNHEY and SVGEGT. CDR3 loop: CASSYSGEGRYGYTF. The CDR3 DNA reads TGTGCCAGCAGTTACTCGGGAGAGGGCCGCTATGGCTACACCTTC.

This clone appeared once. V is TRBV6-1 and J is TRBJ2-6; the D gene is possibly TRBD1 (6 bases). The CDR3 length is 16 residues. Trimming shortened V by 3 bases and J by 3 bases, and 12 bases separated the two germline ends. Per the germline V gene, CDR1 is MNHNS and CDR2 is SASEGT. CDR3 loop: CASSDSRGYGANVLTF. CDR3 DNA: TGTGCCAGCAGTGACAGCAGGGGTTATGGGGCCAACGTCCTGACTTTC.

The rearrangement joins TRBV9 to TRBJ1-1, with D perhaps matching TRBD1 (5 bases). The CDR3 runs to 14 residues. Germline values: CDR1 SGDLS, CDR2 YYNGEE. Between the trimmed V and J ends, which lost 1 base and 1 base, there was a span of 8 bases. The CDR3 protein is CASSVRTGNTEAFF. CDR3 DNA: TGTGCCAGCAGCGTACGAACAGGGAACACTGAAGCTTTCTTT.

The V call is TRBV27, the J call TRBJ1-5, with D possibly being TRBD1 (6 bases). V was trimmed by 5 bases and J by 4 bases, leaving 15 bases between them. The CDR3 runs 15 residues. CDR1 MNHEY and CDR2 SMNVEV come from the germline V gene (reference sequence). For the CDR3, the DNA is TGTGCCAGCAGTCCATCCGGGACAACTAATCAGCCCCAGCATTTT. Its translation: CASSPSGTTNQPQHF.

This clone was observed at least ten times. The genes are TRBV7-9 and TRBJ2-1, with D tentatively TRBD2 (5 bases). The germline V and J ends were trimmed by 4 bases and 4 bases, with 14 bases remaining between them. This CDR3 region has 15 residues. Per the germline V gene, CDR1 is SEHNR and CDR2 is FQNEAQ (reference sequence). CDR3 loop: CASSSTRPGYNEQFF. As DNA, the CDR3 is TGTGCCAGCAGCTCCACGCGTCCGGGGTACAATGAGCAGTTCTTC. The full variable domain, rest sourced from reference TRBV7-9 and TRBJ2-1, is DTGVSQNPRHKITKRGQNVTFRCDPISEHNRLYWYRQTLGQGPEFLTYFQNEAQLEKSRLLSDRFSAERPKGSFSTLEIQRTEQGDSAMYLCASSSTRPGYNEQFFGPGTRLTVL.

This clone appeared once. The chain links TRBV5-1 to TRBJ2-7, with TRBD2 as a possible D gene (6 bases). The ends were cut back, 0 bases at V and 5 bases at J, with 18 bases in the middle. CDR3 length: 16 amino acids. Germline V gene lookup returns CDR1 SGHRS and CDR2 YFSETQ. CDR3 region: CASSLAGGTFRDEQYF. The CDR3 DNA is TGCGCCAGCAGCTTGGCCGGCGGGACGTTCAGGGACGAGCAGTACTTC.

This rearrangement joins TRBV6-5 to TRBJ2-1; 11 nucleotides agree with TRBD2. This CDR3 has 16 residues. CDR1 and CDR2 (germline): MNHEY, SVGAGI. Trimming removed 2 bases from V and 5 bases from J; junction bases left unmatched: 5. The CDR3 region is CASSYPLAGDHNEQFF. Written as DNA, the CDR3 is TGTGCCAGCAGTTACCCACTAGCGGGGGACCACAATGAGCAGTTCTTC.

This chain joins TRBV3-1 (or the pseudogene TRBV3-2) and TRBJ2-1; D not resolved. Trimming took 1 base from V and 5 from J, leaving 12 bases between them. CDR1 LGHDT and CDR2 YNNKEL come from the germline V gene (reference sequence). The CDR3 is 15 amino acids. The CDR3 spells CASSQVVDLHNEQFF. The CDR3 coding sequence is TGTGCCAGCAGCCAAGTTGTAGACTTGCACAATGAGCAGTTCTTC.

This clone was found once. This chain links TRBV5-4 with TRBJ1-1; 7 bases map to TRBD1. V was clipped by 1 base and J by 0 bases; unmatched bases: 12. The CDR3 contains 18 residues. Germline V gives CDR1 SGHNT, CDR2 YYREEE (reference sequence). The CDR3 region has the DNA TGTGCCAGCAGCTTGCAGATAGTACAGGGGATCATGAACACTGAAGCTTTCTTT. Translated, it gives CASSLQIVQGIMNTEAFF.

This rearrangement joins TRBV4-1 to TRBJ2-1; 7 nucleotides align to TRBD2. Losses at the gene ends were 0 bases for V and 1 base for J; bases not matched to a gene: 3. Germline V gene lookup returns CDR1 MGHRA and CDR2 YSYEKL. This CDR3 has 16 amino acids. The CDR3 DNA sequence: TGCGCCAGCAGCCAAGAATCGGGGGGTTCCTACAATGAGCAGTTCTTC. Amino acids: CASSQESGGSYNEQFF.

This rearrangement joins TRBV5-1 to TRBJ2-7, with TRBD2 matching over 7 bases. Germline-derived CDR1 and CDR2 are SGHRS and YFSETQ. This CDR3 has 13 residues. V shed 4 bases, J shed 6 bases, and the junction held 7 bases outside the gene matches. The CDR3, as DNA: TGCGCCAGCAGCCCGACTAGCACCGTCGAGCAGTACTTC. Its translation: CASSPTSTVEQYF.

V gene TRBV6-5 combines with J gene TRBJ2-7, with a possible D match to TRBD1 (6 bases). The CDR3 loop spans 14 amino acids. Trimming stripped 7 bases from V and 3 bases from J, with 16 bases between. Germline V gives CDR1 MNHEY, CDR2 SVGAGI. The CDR3 DNA follows: TGTGCCAGCATGAGGGGGACAAACTTCTACGAGCAGTACTTC. Translated: CASMRGTNFYEQYF.